A selection of T cell receptor beta chains follows, all from one sample in a study of PD-L1 blockade in urothelial cancer. Only in-frame clones appear in the TCRdb table, and some are missing; sequencing was by immunoSEQ multiplex PCR. This sample has around 100,000 clones, with over 75% found just once. The sample consisted of PBMCs, taken around atezolizumab (anti-PD-L1) treatment. The receptors shown here come from a man aged 45-60 years with urothelial cancer. Each CDR3 is given with its conserved first and last residue. Each record gives: J gene, clone size, D gene, V gene, CDR3 DNA, CDR3 protein. The D gene is left open where the match is weak. Some rows mark clone size as missing; the rest say once, few, many or name a class of expanded clone.

>TRBJ2-7|.|TRBD2|TRBV27
TGTGCCAGCATCAAAGCGGGAGGGGGCCACGAGCAGTACTTC
CASIKAGGGHEQYF
>TRBJ2-2|.|.|TRBV5-1
TGCGCCAGCAGCTTGGGGTCCCGGACCGGGGAGCTGTTTTTT
CASSLGSRTGELFF
>TRBJ2-7|.|.|TRBV18
TGTGCCAGCTCACCACCGTTGTCTTCCTACGAGCAGTACTTC
CASSPPLSSYEQYF
>TRBJ1-1|.|TRBD1|TRBV9
TGTGCCAGCAGCGTCGACAGGGGGATGAACACTGAAGCTTTCTTT
CASSVDRGMNTEAFF
>TRBJ2-1|.|.|TRBV7-3
TGTGCCAGCAGCCTCACGGGCAATGAGCAGTTCTTC
CASSLTGNEQFF
>TRBJ1-5|.|.|TRBV28
TGTGCCAGCAGACCGGAGGTTTATCAGCCCCAGCATTTT
CASRPEVYQPQHF
>TRBJ2-1|once|.|TRBV7-6
TGTGCCAGCAGCTTAGGAGAGACTAGCTCCTACAATGAGCAGTTCTTC
CASSLGETSSYNEQFF
>TRBJ2-7|.|.|TRBV19
TGTGCCAGCGCAACCGGGACTCCTCAGCAAGGTTACGAGCAGTACTTC
CASATGTPQQGYEQYF
>TRBJ1-6|.|.|TRBV10-1
TGCGCCAGCAGTGAGTCTTCGGGTTCACCCCTCCACTTT
CASSESSGSPLHF
>TRBJ1-5|.|.|TRBV28
TGTGCCAGCAGTTTAGTGGTAAGGTCTTGGGCTTTGGTCGGAAATCAGCCCCAGCATTTT
CASSLVVRSWALVGNQPQHF
>TRBJ2-2|.|TRBD1|TRBV2
TGTGCCAGCAAAGGACAGGGGGCGAACACCGGGGAGCTGTTTTTT
CASKGQGANTGELFF
>TRBJ2-7|.|TRBD2|TRBV11-3
TGTGCCAGCAGCTTAGGGGCGAAAAGCGGGATATTGCAGTACTTC
CASSLGAKSGILQYF
>TRBJ2-5|.|.|TRBV5-1
TGCGCCAGTACGCCCCGGGACACCCAAGAGACCCAGTACTTC
CASTPRDTQETQYF
>TRBJ1-1|.|.|TRBV7-9
TGTGCCAGCAGCTTAGCGCAGGAGGGCACTGAAGCTTTCTTT
CASSLAQEGTEAFF
>TRBJ2-3|.|TRBD2|TRBV10-2
TGCGCCAGCAGCCGACTAGCGGGAGAGGAGGATACGCAGTATTTT
CASSRLAGEEDTQYF
>TRBJ2-7|.|.|TRBV7-3
TGTGCCAGCAGCTTAGAGGGAACGGGGTCCTACGAGCAGTACTTC
CASSLEGTGSYEQYF
>TRBJ1-2|.|TRBD1|TRBV5-1
TGCGCCAGCAGCTTGGGACAGGGCGGCTATGGCTACACCTTC
CASSLGQGGYGYTF
>TRBJ2-1|.|.|TRBV9
TGTGCCAGCAGCGTAGCTCCCCCGGGTGGGAGCTCCTACAATGAGCAGTTCTTC
CASSVAPPGGSSYNEQFF
>TRBJ2-7|.|.|TRBV19
TGTGCCACTTGGGGGGGGGCTGTCGGAAAGGACATCTACGAGCAGTACTTC
CATWGGAVGKDIYEQYF
>TRBJ2-1|.|.|TRBV21-1
TGTGCCAGCACCGGTTCAGCAGAAAGATGCCGTGGGACAACGAATGAGCAGTTCTTC
CASTGSAERCRGTTNEQFF
>TRBJ2-7|.|TRBD1|TRBV19
TGTGCCAGTGGCAGGGGGCCCTACGAGCAGTACTTC
CASGRGPYEQYF
>TRBJ2-5|.|.|TRBV30
TGTGCCTGGAGTGTGGTTAGCGGAAGGGGTTCGACCCAGTACTTC
CAWSVVSGRGSTQYF
>TRBJ2-3|.|TRBD2|TRBV9
TGTGCCAGCAGCGTAAGACTAGCAGCCACAGATACGCAGTATTTT
CASSVRLAATDTQYF
>TRBJ2-7|.|.|TRBV4-2
TGTGCCAGCAGCCAAGAGATTGGGCGCGAGCAGTACTTC
CASSQEIGREQYF
>TRBJ2-3|.|.|TRBV28
TGTGCCAGCAGTTTACGTCTAGACCCTGATACGCAGTATTTT
CASSLRLDPDTQYF
>TRBJ2-2|.|.|TRBV12-5
TGTGCTAGTGGCCACGGCTCGGGGGGCGAGTCGGTCACCGGGGAGCTGTTTTTT
CASGHGSGGESVTGELFF
>TRBJ2-1|.|TRBD1|TRBV10-3
TGTGCCATCAGTGAGTCTGGAGGTCAGGGGGCGAATGAGCAGTTCTTC
CAISESGGQGANEQFF
>TRBJ1-1|.|TRBD1|TRBV6-6
TGTGCCAGCAAACTCCCCGACAGGGGGCTGAAGGCTTTCTTT
CASKLPDRGLKAFF
>TRBJ1-4|.|TRBD1|TRBV7-9
TGTGCCAGCAGCCACGGACAGGGGGGCAATGAAAAACTGTTTTTT
CASSHGQGGNEKLFF
>TRBJ2-7|.|TRBD2|TRBV7-2
TGTGCCAGCAGCTCGGCCGGGACTAGCGGGTTCTACGAGCAGTACTTC
CASSSAGTSGFYEQYF
>TRBJ2-2|.|.|TRBV6-1
TGTGCCAGCAGTGAGAACAGGGCTCCGAACACCGGGGAGCTGTTTTTT
CASSENRAPNTGELFF
>TRBJ1-1|.|.|TRBV4-2
TGTGCCAGCAGCCAGGGATCGGGGATTGAAGCTTTCTTT
CASSQGSGIEAFF
>TRBJ1-5|.|.|TRBV5-4
TGTGCCAGCAGCTTCGCGGGAAGACAGCCCCAGCATTTT
CASSFAGRQPQHF
>TRBJ2-3|.|TRBD2|TRBV19
TGTGCCAGTAATAGCGGGAGCACAGATACGCAGTATTTT
CASNSGSTDTQYF
>TRBJ1-6|few|TRBD1|TRBV28
TGTGCCAGCAGTTCTCAACAGGGGCGTAATTCACCCCTCCACTTT
CASSSQQGRNSPLHF
>TRBJ2-7|.|TRBD2|TRBV18
TGTGCCAGCTCACCAGGGACTAGCGGATACGAGCAGTACTTC
CASSPGTSGYEQYF
>TRBJ2-1|.|.|TRBV7-9
TGTGCCAGCAGCCCGTCATTAGTGAGAGATGAGCAGTTCTTC
CASSPSLVRDEQFF
>TRBJ1-1|.|TRBD1|TRBV7-3
TGTGCCAGCAGCTTATGGGGGGGACAGGGGGCTGAAGCTTTCTTT
CASSLWGGQGAEAFF
>TRBJ2-1|.|TRBD2|TRBV19
TGTGCCAGTAGTATAGGTGGGAGGGAATACAATGAGCAGTTCTTC
CASSIGGREYNEQFF
>TRBJ1-1|.|TRBD1|TRBV6-5
TGTGCCAGCAGTTACCGGCGGACAGGGTCTGAAACTGAAGCTTTCTTT
CASSYRRTGSETEAFF
>TRBJ2-1|.|TRBD2|TRBV7-2
TGTGCCAGCAGCTTAGATGGGCCGGGACTAGCGGGAGGACAGGATGAGCAGTTCTTC
CASSLDGPGLAGGQDEQFF
>TRBJ2-5|.|TRBD1|TRBV11-1
TGTGCCAGCAGTCGGACAGGGTGGGAGACCCAGTACTTC
CASSRTGWETQYF
>TRBJ2-5|few|.|TRBV11-2
TGTGCCAGCAGTGGTGCGGAGACCCAGTACTTC
CASSGAETQYF
>TRBJ2-1|.|.|TRBV6-5
TGTGCCAGCAGCCGCTATAGCAGGGGCTATGAGCAGTTCTTC
CASSRYSRGYEQFF
>TRBJ2-3|.|.|TRBV18
TGTGCCAGCTCACCTCCGAACAGGCTCTTCTCGTCAGATACGCAGTATTTT
CASSPPNRLFSSDTQYF
>TRBJ1-2|.|.|TRBV7-4
TGTGCCAGCAGCTATCCGGGACTGCATAACTATGGCTACACCTTC
CASSYPGLHNYGYTF
>TRBJ1-5|.|.|TRBV27
TGTGCCTCCTCACAGTACAGAAATCAGCCCCAGCATTTT
CASSQYRNQPQHF
>TRBJ2-2|.|.|TRBV6-4
TGTGCCAGCAGTCCTAATATAGCGAACACCGGGGAGCTGTTTTTT
CASSPNIANTGELFF
>TRBJ1-3|.|.|TRBV28
TGTGCCAGCAGATCCTCAGGTAGCGCGTTAGGAAACACCATATATTTT
CASRSSGSALGNTIYF
>TRBJ2-7|.|TRBD1|TRBV5-6
TGTGCCAGCAGCTTGGGTATGGCCGGGACAGGGTCCTACGAGCAGTACTTC
CASSLGMAGTGSYEQYF
>TRBJ2-5|.|.|TRBV28
TGTGCCAGCAGTTTTTCACAGGGAGTATTGCCCTGGGAGACCCAGTACTTC
CASSFSQGVLPWETQYF
>TRBJ1-6|.|.|TRBV30
TGTGCCTGGAGTGTACGGAAGTCCGGGAGCTCCTATAATTCACCCCTCCACTTT
CAWSVRKSGSSYNSPLHF
>TRBJ2-6|.|.|TRBV6-6
TGTGCCAGCAGCCCAGGGAACGGGGCCAACGTCCTGACTTTC
CASSPGNGANVLTF
>TRBJ2-3|.|.|TRBV28
TGTGCCAGCAGTTTATACAGAGATACGCAGTATTTT
CASSLYRDTQYF
>TRBJ1-1|.|.|TRBV18
TGTGCCAGCTCACCCTCATGGGAGGGTACTGAAGCTTTCTTT
CASSPSWEGTEAFF
>TRBJ1-5|.|TRBD1|TRBV7-2
TGTGCCAGCAGCCTACAGGGGCGCAATCAGCCCCAGCATTTT
CASSLQGRNQPQHF
>TRBJ1-1|few|.|TRBV7-9
TGTGCCAGCAGCTTAGTGCGGACTGAAGCTTTCTTT
CASSLVRTEAFF